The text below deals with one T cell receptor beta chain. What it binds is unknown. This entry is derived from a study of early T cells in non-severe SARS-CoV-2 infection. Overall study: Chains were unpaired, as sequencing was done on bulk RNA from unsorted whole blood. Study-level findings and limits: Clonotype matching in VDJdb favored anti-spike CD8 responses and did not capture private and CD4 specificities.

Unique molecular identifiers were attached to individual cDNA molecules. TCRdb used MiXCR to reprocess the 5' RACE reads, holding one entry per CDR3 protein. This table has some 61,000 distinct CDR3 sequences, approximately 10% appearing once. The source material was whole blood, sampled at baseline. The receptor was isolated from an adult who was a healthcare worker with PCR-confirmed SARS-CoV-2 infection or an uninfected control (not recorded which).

The CDR3: CSVDATNTGELFF. The CDR3 coding sequence is TGCAGCGTTGATGCGACTAATACCGGGGAGCTGTTTTTT. The rearrangement joins TRBV29-1 to TRBJ2-2; D is perhaps TRBD2 (5 bases). The V and J ends lost 3 bases and 5 bases respectively, with 10 bases between them. The CDR3 covers 13 residues. The germline V gene has CDR1 SQVTM and CDR2 ANQGSEA.